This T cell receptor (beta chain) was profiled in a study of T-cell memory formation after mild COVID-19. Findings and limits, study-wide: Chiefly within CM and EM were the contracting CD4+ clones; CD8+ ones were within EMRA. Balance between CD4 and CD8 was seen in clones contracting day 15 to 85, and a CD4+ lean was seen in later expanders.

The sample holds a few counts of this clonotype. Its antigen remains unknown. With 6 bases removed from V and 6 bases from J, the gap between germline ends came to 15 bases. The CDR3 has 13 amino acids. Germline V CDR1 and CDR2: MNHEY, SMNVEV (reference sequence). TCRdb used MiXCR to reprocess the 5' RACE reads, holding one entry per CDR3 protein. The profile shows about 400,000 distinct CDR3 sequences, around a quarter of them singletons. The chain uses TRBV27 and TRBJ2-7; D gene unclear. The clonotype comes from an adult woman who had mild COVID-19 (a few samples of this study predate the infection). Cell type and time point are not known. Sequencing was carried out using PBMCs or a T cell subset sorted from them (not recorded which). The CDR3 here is CASRAGRELEQYF. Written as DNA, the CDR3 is TGTGCCAGCAGGGCAGGAAGGGAACTCGAGCAGTACTTC.